The 21 T cell receptor beta chains reported below all come from one sample, sequenced in a study of T-cell memory formation after mild COVID-19 (dated by TCRdb to about 2021). The method behind the library was 5' RACE. The reads were generated on an Illumina NovaSeq 6000. Through fastp at Q25 and MiXCR, TCRdb rebuilt clones from the public reads, retaining in-frame beta chains. Every CDR3 protein is listed once, alongside the most common genes and DNA of its rows. Across this sample there are 300,000 to 400,000 distinct CDR3 sequences, with 10% to 15% seen only once. In total, the top ten clones hold about 21% of the sample. Sequences were obtained from PBMCs or a T cell subset sorted from them (not recorded which). The receptors come from a man between 18 and 35 years old who had mild COVID-19 (a few samples of this study predate the infection). The sample titles of this study are shuffled in the database, so cell type and time point are left out; the donor was told from shared clones.

V is TRBV29-1 and J is TRBJ2-7; TRBD1 or TRBD2 may be the D gene (5 bases each). The CDR3 is made up of 15 amino acids. V was shortened by 1 base and J by 2 bases, with 15 bases between the two germline ends. Germline V CDR1 and CDR2: SQVTM, ANQGSEA. CDR3 coding DNA: TGCAGCGTTGAAGTCGGGGCTCGCTTGCCCTACGAGCAGTACTTC. This sequence encodes CSVEVGARLPYEQYF.

CDR3 sequence: CSVVLRQGVFDEEAFF. The CDR3 DNA reads as TGCAGCGTTGTTTTGAGACAGGGGGTCTTTGATGAAGAAGCTTTCTTT. V gene TRBV29-1 combines with J gene TRBJ1-1; TRBD1 agrees at 9 bases. This CDR3 has 16 residues. The germline CDR1 and CDR2 sequences are SQVTM and ANQGSEA. V was pared by 4 bases and J by 8 bases, with 17 bases of the junction left unmatched.

The J gene is TRBJ2-3, the V gene TRBV6-5, with 9 bases that match TRBD2. V shed 7 bases and J 4 bases; nucleotides not matched to a gene: 12. This CDR3 contains 16 residues. CDR1 MNHEY and CDR2 SVGAGI come from the germline V gene. This chain's CDR3 is CASMAGGPVESDTQYF. The CDR3, as DNA: TGTGCCAGCATGGCGGGGGGGCCGGTAGAATCAGATACGCAGTATTTT.

This clonotype has just a few counts. The rearrangement links TRBV11-2 to TRBJ1-6; no definite D call. V dropped 6 bases and J dropped 0 bases, with 9 bases sitting between them. Germline lookup yields CDR1 SGHAT and CDR2 FQNNGV. The length of the CDR3 is 15 residues. The CDR3 coding sequence is TGTGCCAGCAGACGGACGGACTCCTATAATTCACCCCTCCACTTT. This gives the protein CASRRTDSYNSPLHF. The variable domain in full, with the rest retrieved from reference TRBV11-2 and TRBJ1-6, is EAGVAQSPRYKIIEKRQSVAFWCNPISGHATLYWYQQILGQGPKLLIQFQNNGVVDDSQLPKDRFSAERLKGVDSTLKIQPAKLEDSAVYLCASRRTDSYNSPLHFGNGTRLTVT.

This clonotype was detected only a few times. This rearrangement joins TRBV29-1 to TRBJ1-2; no firm D call. Germline V gene lookup returns CDR1 SQVTM and CDR2 ANQGSEA. This CDR3 comprises 12 residues. V was pared by 3 bases and J by 0 bases, with 5 bases between. CDR3 nucleotide sequence: TGCAGCGTTGATCACGCTAACTATGGCTACACCTTC. Translating gives CSVDHANYGYTF.

The table lists this clonotype with a few counts. The rearrangement links TRBV7-8 to TRBJ2-3; TRBD1 might be the D (6 bases). The V gene lost 6 bases and the J gene lost 2 bases, with 15 bases spanning the gap. The CDR3 has 15 amino acids. Germline-derived CDR1 and CDR2 are SGHVS and FQNEAQ. The CDR3 sequence is CASSFNGQYTDTQYF. Here the CDR3 DNA reads TGTGCCAGCAGTTTTAATGGACAGTACACAGATACGCAGTATTTT.

There are many counts of this clonotype. CDR3 coding DNA: TGTGCCAGCAGCCGGATAGACGGCCCAAATCAGCCCCAGCATTTT. This sequence encodes CASSRIDGPNQPQHF. The chain recombines TRBV4-2 with TRBJ1-5; D not resolved. Trimming pared 4 bases from V and 4 bases from J, leaving 14 bases between. Per germline, CDR1 LGHNA and CDR2 YNFKEQ. The CDR3 has 15 residues.

The chain uses TRBV7-2 and TRBJ2-2; no clear D gene. CDR3 size: 14 residues. Germline loops: CDR1 SGHTA, CDR2 FQGNSA. Trimming stripped 8 bases from V and 6 bases from J, with 16 bases between. CDR3 coding DNA: TGTGCCAGCCTCCTTAGGCGAGGCGCCGGGGAGCTGTTTTTT. It encodes CASLLRRGAGELFF.

This clonotype turned up a few times. The chain has TRBV24-1 and TRBJ2-2, with 7 positions matching TRBD1. The CDR3 totals 14 residues. Trimming removed 3 bases from V and 10 bases from J; junction bases left unmatched: 7. Germline-derived CDR1 and CDR2 are KGHDR and SFDVKD. The CDR3 is CATSDSSTGKELFF. The CDR3 DNA reads as TGTGCCACCAGTGATAGCTCGACAGGGAAGGAGCTGTTTTTT.

Only a few counts were recorded for this clonotype. The chain joins TRBV6-5 to TRBJ2-2; 11 nucleotides match TRBD2. The CDR3 covers 14 residues. Germline-derived CDR1 and CDR2 are MNHEY and SVGAGI. V trimming: 4 bases; J trimming: 6 bases; junction bases outside the gene matches: 1. As DNA, the CDR3 is TGTGCCAGCAGTTCGACTAGCGGGGCCGGGGAGCTGTTTTTT. As protein: CASSSTSGAGELFF.

This rearrangement joins TRBV18 to TRBJ2-7; possibly TRBD1 or TRBD2 for D (5 bases each). The germline CDR1 and CDR2 sequences are KGHSH and LQKENI. The CDR3 has 16 residues. The germline V and J ends were trimmed by 4 bases and 4 bases, with 20 bases remaining between them. The CDR3 sequence: CASSLLRSGGTYEQYF. In DNA form, the CDR3 reads TGTGCCAGCTCACTCCTTCGTAGTGGGGGAACATACGAGCAGTACTTC. The whole variable domain, filled in from reference TRBV18 and TRBJ2-7, reads NAGVMQNPRHLVRRRGQEARLRCSPMKGHSHVYWYRQLPEEGLKFMVYLQKENIIDESGMPKERFSAEFPKEGPSILRIQQVVRGDSAAYFCASSLLRSGGTYEQYFGPGTRLTVT.

Ten or more counts support this clonotype. The chain recombines TRBV20-1 with TRBJ1-1; possible D gene TRBD1, 5 bases. Germline-derived CDR1 and CDR2 are DFQATT and SNEGSKA (reference sequence). This CDR3 has 12 residues. V shed 5 bases and J shed 3 bases, with 10 bases lying between them. Here the CDR3 DNA reads TGCAGTGCTGCACAGGTAGACACTGAAGCTTTCTTT. Amino acid sequence: CSAAQVDTEAFF.

The rearrangement links TRBV7-9 to TRBJ2-7; D not certain. The CDR3 runs to 17 residues. Germline V CDR1 and CDR2: SEHNR, FQNEAQ (reference sequence). V gave up 5 bases and J gave up 4 bases, with 24 bases separating them. The CDR3 nucleotides read TGTGCCAGCAGCGGCCAATTGGCCATGGGTGACCTGTACGAGCAGTACTTC. Its translation: CASSGQLAMGDLYEQYF.

V and J are TRBV6-2 or TRBV6-3 and TRBJ2-3, with TRBD2 matching over 8 bases. This CDR3 has 14 residues. The germline gives CDR1 MNHEY, CDR2 SVGEGT. V lost 4 bases to trimming and J lost 5 bases; unmatched junction nucleotides: 5. CDR3 DNA sequence: TGTGCCAGCAGTTCGACTAGCGTCCAAGATACGCAGTATTTT. Protein sequence: CASSSTSVQDTQYF.

This chain connects TRBV9 to TRBJ2-4, with 12 bases aligning to TRBD2. CDR1 SGDLS and CDR2 YYNGEE come from the germline V gene. The CDR3 is 18 residues long. Trimming at V came to 0 bases and at J to 9 bases, leaving 13 bases not matched to a gene. The CDR3 DNA follows: TGTGCCAGCAGCGTAGGGCTAGCGGGGGGGACGACTAATGGCATTCAGTACTTC. Encoded protein: CASSVGLAGGTTNGIQYF.

This clonotype was counted a few times. The V call is TRBV20-1, the J call TRBJ1-5; unclear D gene. The V and J ends lost 3 bases and 3 bases respectively, with 12 bases between them. Germline CDR1 DFQATT, CDR2 SNEGSKA (reference sequence). CDR3 length: 14 amino acids. The CDR3 spells CSASGPSHNQPQHF. The CDR3 DNA sequence: TGCAGTGCTAGTGGGCCGAGCCACAATCAGCCCCAGCATTTT.

The V and J genes are TRBV20-1 and TRBJ1-1; D possibly corresponds to TRBD1 (6 bases). The CDR3 consists of 14 residues. The germline V gene encodes CDR1 DFQATT and CDR2 SNEGSKA (reference sequence). V was shortened by 6 bases and J by 1 base, with 15 bases between the two germline ends. The CDR3 bases are TGCAGTGCGGTGACGGGGGCTTCGAACACTGAAGCTTTCTTT. This sequence encodes CSAVTGASNTEAFF.

V and J are TRBV5-1 and TRBJ1-1; D uncertain. Germline V gene data show CDR1 as SGHRS and CDR2 as YFSETQ. Trimming took 2 bases from V and 0 from J, leaving 8 bases between them. The CDR3 covers 14 residues. CDR3 amino acids: CASSFGLVNTEAFF. In DNA form, the CDR3 reads TGCGCCAGCAGCTTCGGGTTAGTGAACACTGAAGCTTTCTTT.

The chain combines TRBV6-5 with TRBJ1-3, with D unresolved. V was pared by 7 bases and J by 2 bases, with 9 bases between. The CDR3 is made up of 13 amino acids. Germline CDR1 reads MNHEY; CDR2 reads SVGAGI. This CDR3 is CASTSAAGNTIYF. CDR3 nucleotide sequence: TGTGCCAGCACGTCAGCCGCTGGAAACACCATATATTTT.

The rearrangement links TRBV7-8 to TRBJ2-3; D possibly corresponds to TRBD2 (5 bases). The V gene lost 4 bases and the J gene lost 4 bases, with 18 bases spanning the gap. Germline V gene lookup returns CDR1 SGHVS and CDR2 FQNEAQ. The CDR3 has 16 residues. The CDR3 sequence: CASSSRVRGQADTQYF. In DNA, the CDR3 is TGTGCCAGCAGCTCGAGGGTGAGAGGGCAGGCAGATACGCAGTATTTT. The full variable domain, in which reference TRBV7-8 and TRBJ2-3 provide the parts outside the CDR3, is GAGVSQSPRYKVAKRGQDVALRCDPISGHVSLFWYQQALGQGPEFLTYFQNEAQLDKSGLPSDRFFAERPEGSVSTLKIQRTQQEDSAVYLCASSSRVRGQADTQYFGPGTRLTVL.

This clonotype was seen only a few times. The chain couples TRBV13 to TRBJ1-6; D is unclear. Germline V gives CDR1 PRHDT, CDR2 FYEKMQ (reference sequence). CDR3 length equals 13 residues. V was shortened by 4 bases and J by 8 bases, with 9 bases between the two germline ends. CDR3 protein: CASSYRWDSPLHF. DNA of the CDR3: TGTGCCAGCAGCTATCGTTGGGATTCACCCCTCCACTTT.